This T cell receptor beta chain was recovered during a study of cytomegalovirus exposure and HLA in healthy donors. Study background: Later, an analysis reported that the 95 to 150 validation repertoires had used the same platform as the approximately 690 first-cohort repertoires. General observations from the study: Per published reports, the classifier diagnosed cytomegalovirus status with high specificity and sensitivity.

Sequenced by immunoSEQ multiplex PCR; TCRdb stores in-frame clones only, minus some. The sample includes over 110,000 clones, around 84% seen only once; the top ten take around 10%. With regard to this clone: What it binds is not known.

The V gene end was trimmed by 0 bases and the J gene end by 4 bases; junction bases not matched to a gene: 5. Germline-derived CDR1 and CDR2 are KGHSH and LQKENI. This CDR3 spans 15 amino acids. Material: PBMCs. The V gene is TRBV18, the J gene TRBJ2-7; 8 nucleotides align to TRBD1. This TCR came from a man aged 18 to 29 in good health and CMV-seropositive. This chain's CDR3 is CASSPPGQEAYEQYF. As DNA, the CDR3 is TGTGCCAGCTCACCACCGGGACAGGAGGCATACGAGCAGTACTTC.